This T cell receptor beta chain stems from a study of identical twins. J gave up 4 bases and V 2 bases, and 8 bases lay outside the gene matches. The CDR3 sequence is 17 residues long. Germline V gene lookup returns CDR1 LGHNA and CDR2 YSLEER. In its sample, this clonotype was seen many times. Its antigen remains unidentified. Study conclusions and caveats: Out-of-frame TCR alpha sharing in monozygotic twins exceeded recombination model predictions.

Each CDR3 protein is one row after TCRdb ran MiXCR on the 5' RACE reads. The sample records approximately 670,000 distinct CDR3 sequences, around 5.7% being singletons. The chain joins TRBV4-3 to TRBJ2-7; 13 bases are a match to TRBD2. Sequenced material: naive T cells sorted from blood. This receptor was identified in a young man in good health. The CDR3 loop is CASSQQVTSGRIYEQYF. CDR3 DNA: TGCGCCAGCAGCCAACAAGTGACTAGCGGGAGGATATACGAGCAGTACTTC.